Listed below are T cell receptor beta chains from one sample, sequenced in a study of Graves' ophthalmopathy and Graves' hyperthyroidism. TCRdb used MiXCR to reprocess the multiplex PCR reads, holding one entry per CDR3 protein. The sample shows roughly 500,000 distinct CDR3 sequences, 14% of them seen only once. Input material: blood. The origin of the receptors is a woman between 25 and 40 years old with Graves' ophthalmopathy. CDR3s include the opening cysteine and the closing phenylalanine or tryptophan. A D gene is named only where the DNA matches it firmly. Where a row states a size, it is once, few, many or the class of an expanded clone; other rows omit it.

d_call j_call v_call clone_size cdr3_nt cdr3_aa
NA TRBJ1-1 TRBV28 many TGTGCCAGCAGTACGGGACGCCTAATTAACACTGAAGCTTTCTTT CASSTGRLINTEAFF
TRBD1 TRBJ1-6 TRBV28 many TGTGCCAGCAGTTTAGGGGGGCCAGGGGGTTATAATTCACCCCTCCACTTT CASSLGGPGGYNSPLHF
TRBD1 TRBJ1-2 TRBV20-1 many TGCAGTGCTAGAGGGACAGGGGCCTTCTATGGCTACACCTTC CSARGTGAFYGYTF
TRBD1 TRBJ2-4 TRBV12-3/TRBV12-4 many TGTGCCAGCCTGGCGACAGGGAGTTGGGCCAAAAACATTAAGTACTTC CASLATGSWAKNIKYF
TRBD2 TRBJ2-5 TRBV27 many TGTGCCAGCAGTTTATTTCCCGAACTAGCGGGAGAGACCCAGTACTTC CASSLFPELAGETQYF
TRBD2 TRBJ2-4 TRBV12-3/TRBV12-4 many TGTGCCAGCACTCTCCCCGAGCGGGGGGGAGTTCTAGCCAAAAACATTCAGTACTTC CASTLPERGGVLAKNIQYF
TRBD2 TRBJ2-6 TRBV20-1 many TGCAGTGCTAATCTAGCGGGGGGCCTCTCTGGGGCCAACGTCCTGACTTTC CSANLAGGLSGANVLTF
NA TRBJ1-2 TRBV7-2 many TGTGCCAGCAGCGACTACCAGGGTAGCTATGGCTACACCTTC CASSDYQGSYGYTF
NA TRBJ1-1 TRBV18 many TGTGCCAGCTCTACAACCAGGGGCGCCAACTTCGCCACTGAAGCTTTCTTT CASSTTRGANFATEAFF
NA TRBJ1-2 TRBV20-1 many TGCACGGCCCAGGGTGGCTACACCTTC CTAQGGYTF
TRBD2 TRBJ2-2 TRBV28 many TGTGCCAGCAGTTCGGGACTAGCGGATAACACCGGGGAGCTGTTTTTT CASSSGLADNTGELFF
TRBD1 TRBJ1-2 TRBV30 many TGTGCCTGGAGACCAGACAGGGGGCACTATGGCTACACCTTC CAWRPDRGHYGYTF
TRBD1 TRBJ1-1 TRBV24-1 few TGTGCCACCAGAGAAACAGGGGGGGACACTGAAGCTTTCTTT CATRETGGDTEAFF
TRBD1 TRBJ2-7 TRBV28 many TGTGCCAGCACCTGGGAAGGGGGCCCCTACGAGCAGTACTTC CASTWEGGPYEQYF
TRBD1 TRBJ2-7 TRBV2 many TGTGCCAGCAGTCCTGGGGACAGGGGGCGGTACGAGCAGTACTTC CASSPGDRGRYEQYF
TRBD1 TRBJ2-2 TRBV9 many TGTGCCAGCAGCTGGACAGGGGGAGGCGCGAACACCGGGGAGCTGTTTTTT CASSWTGGGANTGELFF
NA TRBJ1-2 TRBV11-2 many TGTGCCAGCAGCCTAAGGGACGCCTTGACCTTC CASSLRDALTF
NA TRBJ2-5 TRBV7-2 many TGTGCCAGCAGGGCACAAGAGACCCAGTACTTC CASRAQETQYF
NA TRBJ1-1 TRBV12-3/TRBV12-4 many TGTGCCAGCATACTACAACGGAACACTGAAGCTTTCTTT CASILQRNTEAFF
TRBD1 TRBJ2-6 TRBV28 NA TGTGCCAGCAGTTATCCGCCGGGCGGACAGGGGGCTCCTGGGGCCAACGTCCTGACTTTC CASSYPPGGQGAPGANVLTF
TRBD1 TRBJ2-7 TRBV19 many TGTGCCAGTAGCAACACCCCCTCTGGGGACAGGTCCCACGAGCAGTACTTC CASSNTPSGDRSHEQYF
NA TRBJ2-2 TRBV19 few TGTGCCAGTAGTATACCCCGGACCGCGAACACCGGGGAGCTGTTTTTT CASSIPRTANTGELFF
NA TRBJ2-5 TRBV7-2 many TGTGCCAGCAGCTTAGAGGGTTTTTGGCAAGAGACCCAGTACTTC CASSLEGFWQETQYF
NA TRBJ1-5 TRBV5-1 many TGCGCCAGCAGCTTGTTAGGGGGGGAAAGCAATCAGCCCCAGCATTTT CASSLLGGESNQPQHF
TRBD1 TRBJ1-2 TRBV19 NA TGTGCCAGTAGTAAGACAGGGGACTATGGCTTCACCTTC CASSKTGDYGFTF
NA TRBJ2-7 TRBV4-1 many TGCGCCAGCGCTTCAAGGTTTTCCGAGCAGTACTTC CASASRFSEQYF
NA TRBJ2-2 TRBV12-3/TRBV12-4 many TGTGCCAGCAGTTTAGCGACAGGGAACACCGGGGAGCTGTTTTTT CASSLATGNTGELFF
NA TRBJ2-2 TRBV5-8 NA TGTGCCAGCAGCTTGGGATCCACGGCGACGACCGGGGAGCTGTTTTTT CASSLGSTATTGELFF
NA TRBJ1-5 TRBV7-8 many TGTGCCAGCAGCTCCCCTCCCAATCAGCCCCAGCATTTT CASSSPPNQPQHF
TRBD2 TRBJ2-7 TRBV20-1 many TGCAGTGCTCAGACTAGCGGGACGTACGAGCAGTACTTC CSAQTSGTYEQYF
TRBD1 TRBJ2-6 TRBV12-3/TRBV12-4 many TGTGCCAGCACCCCGACAGGGAGTGGGGCCAACGTCCTGACTTTC CASTPTGSGANVLTF